The clone carrying this T cell receptor (beta chain) has a handful of counts. Antigen: not known. Time point defined: newly diagnosed GD, antithyroid drugs for less than 3 months. Scientists built the TCR library using RNA that was extracted from PBMCs. The TCR beta library used iRepertoire HTBI primers with Arm-PCR amplification of CDR3. TCRdb used MiXCR to reprocess the multiplex PCR reads, holding one entry per CDR3 protein. Among roughly 610,000 distinct CDR3 sequences listed, 15% to 20% were seen once. The data belong to a study of regulatory T cells in long-lasting Graves disease. The ends lost 7 bases at V and 4 bases at J; junction bases unmatched: 11. Germline-derived CDR1 and CDR2 are SGHTA and FQGNSA. The CDR3 runs 16 residues. General study results and limits: Shared public clonotypes totalled some 2,500 in persistent patients, compared with some 920 in new patients.

The sample was also linked to a second study, of T cells in Graves' hyperthyroidism and ophthalmopathy. That source adds: Hyperthyroidism of Graves' type that showed no ophthalmopathy progression within 18 months was stable.

The V and J genes are TRBV7-2 and TRBJ2-2; TRBD2 matches at 8 bases. The TCR was taken from a woman younger than 45 with Graves disease. The source material was peripheral blood mononuclear cells (PBMCs), sampled at new diagnosis, from a patient treated with antithyroid drugs. CDR3 amino acids: CASTTMGTSGTGELFF. The CDR3 nucleotides read TGTGCCAGCACCACAATGGGGACTAGTGGCACCGGGGAGCTGTTTTTT. Looking up the rest from reference TRBV7-2 and TRBJ2-2 gives the full variable domain: GAGVSQSPSNKVTEKGKDVELRCDPISGHTALYWYRQSLGQGLEFLIYFQGNSAPDKSGLPSDRFSAERTGGSVSTLTIQRTQQEDSAVYLCASTTMGTSGTGELFFGEGSRLTVL.